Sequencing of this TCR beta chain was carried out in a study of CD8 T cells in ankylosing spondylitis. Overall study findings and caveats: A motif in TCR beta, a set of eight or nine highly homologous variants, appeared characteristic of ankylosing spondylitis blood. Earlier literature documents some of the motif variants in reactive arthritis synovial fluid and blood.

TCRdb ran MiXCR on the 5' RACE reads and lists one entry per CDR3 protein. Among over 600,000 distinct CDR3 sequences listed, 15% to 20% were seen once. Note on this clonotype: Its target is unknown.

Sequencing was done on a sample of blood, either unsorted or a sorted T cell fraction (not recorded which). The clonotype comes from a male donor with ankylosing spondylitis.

The CDR3 loop is CASSIHPEENEQFF. The CDR3 DNA is TGTGCCAGCAGCATCCACCCAGAGGAGAATGAGCAGTTCTTC. The chain joins TRBV9 to TRBJ2-1; no definite D call. This CDR3 is 14 amino acids long. Deletions cut 4 bases from V and 7 bases from J, with 15 bases between. Germline values: CDR1 SGDLS, CDR2 YYNGEE.